Presented here are 4 T cell receptor beta chains from one specimen sequenced in a study of shared clonotypes between healthy human individuals. Clones were sequenced by immunoSEQ multiplex PCR, and TCRdb holds only the in-frame ones, with some missing. The sample consists of about 2 million clones, 85% to 95% of them appearing once. The specimen sequenced was naive CD4+ T cells sorted from blood. Specified subset: CD45RA+ positively selected. These receptors were collected from a young man in good health.

This clone was seen once. The chain is built from TRBV18 and TRBJ1-6; no clear D. The CDR3 consists of 14 residues. V dropped 1 base and J dropped 8 bases, with 9 bases sitting between them. CDR1 is KGHSH, CDR2 LQKENI, per germline. The CDR3 loop is CASSPLPSDSPLHF. The CDR3 nucleotides read TGTGCCAGCTCACCACTTCCTTCGGATTCACCCCTCCACTTT.

The V and J genes are TRBV5-4 and TRBJ1-3, with D possibly matching TRBD1 (6 bases). The ends were cut back, 0 bases at V and 4 bases at J, with 11 bases in the middle. Germline CDR1 SGHNT, CDR2 YYREEE (reference sequence). There are 15 residues in the CDR3. CDR3 residues: CASSLGGGIGNTIYF. Written as DNA, the CDR3 is TGTGCCAGCAGCTTGGGAGGGGGTATCGGAAACACCATATATTTT.

The chain is built from TRBV4-1 and TRBJ2-1, with a possible D match to TRBD1 (5 bases). V was shortened by 0 bases and J by 3 bases, with 9 bases between the two germline ends. Per the germline V gene, CDR1 is MGHRA and CDR2 is YSYEKL. CDR3 length: 15 residues. The CDR3 nucleotides read TGCGCCAGCAGCCAAGAGTGGACAAGCTACAATGAGCAGTTCTTC. Translated: CASSQEWTSYNEQFF.

This sequence joins TRBV6-1 and TRBJ1-2, with 8 bases fitting TRBD1. V lost 6 bases and J lost 0; bases outside the gene matches: 3. The CDR3 runs to 14 residues. Germline assignment: CDR1 MNHNS and CDR2 SASEGT. Here the CDR3 reads CASRWTGSNYGYTF. The CDR3 nucleotides are TGTGCCAGCAGGTGGACAGGGTCTAACTATGGCTACACCTTC.